Following are 30 T cell receptor beta chains from one sample sequenced in a study of blood T cells in healthy people across ages. A second about 6 to 11 cycle PCR used barcoded and J-beta primers. TCRdb used MiXCR to reprocess the 5' RACE reads, holding one entry per CDR3 protein. Of about 580,000 distinct CDR3 sequences listed, 45% to 55% were seen once; the top ten hold approximately 23%. The sequenced sample consisted of blood. These receptors came from a man older than 75 in good health.

Only a few counts were recorded for this clonotype. The V and J genes are TRBV11-1 and TRBJ2-1; TRBD2 agrees at 11 bases. Germline CDR1 is SGHAT and CDR2 is FQDESV (reference sequence). V was clipped by 1 base and J by 5 bases; unmatched bases: 4. This CDR3 comprises 16 residues. CDR3 nucleotide sequence: TGTGCCAGCAGCTTAGATGGACTAGCGGGCCACAATGAGCAGTTCTTC. This encodes CASSLDGLAGHNEQFF.

The V gene is TRBV6-2 or TRBV6-3, the J gene TRBJ2-1; 10 bases are shared with TRBD2. Trimming at V came to 4 bases and at J to 13 bases, leaving 4 bases not matched to a gene. This CDR3 contains 12 residues. Germline loops: CDR1 MNHEY, CDR2 SVGEGT. The CDR3 spells CASSWASGSQFF. The CDR3 DNA sequence: TGTGCCAGCAGTTGGGCTAGCGGGAGTCAGTTCTTC.

This clonotype was seen only a few times. This rearrangement joins TRBV7-2 to TRBJ1-2, with 7 nucleotides matching TRBD1. Looked up from germline, CDR1 is SGHTA and CDR2 is FQGNSA. The CDR3 is made up of 17 amino acids. Trimming took 0 bases from V and 1 from J; bases not matched to a gene: 8. The CDR3 DNA reads TGTGCCAGCAGCTTAGCCCACTGGGGGACAGTTAACTATGGCTACACCTTC. It codes for CASSLAHWGTVNYGYTF.

In this sample, this clonotype turned up a few times. The chain joins TRBV15 to TRBJ2-6, with TRBD1 as a possible D gene (5 bases). V lost 3 bases to trimming and J lost 0 bases, with 18 bases between them. Germline V lookup: CDR1 LNHNV, CDR2 YYDKDF (reference sequence). This CDR3 has 19 amino acids. The CDR3 coding sequence is TGTGCCACCAGCAGGGTTACAGGACCCTTCAACTCTGGGGCCAACGTCCTGACTTTC. Its protein product is CATSRVTGPFNSGANVLTF.

This chain links TRBV20-1 with TRBJ1-5, with TRBD1 as a possible D gene (5 bases). The germline V gene has CDR1 DFQATT and CDR2 SNEGSKA (reference sequence). V was pared by 1 base and J by 2 bases, with 21 bases between. The CDR3 totals 18 residues. The CDR3 coding sequence is TGCAGTGCTAGAGTATCGCTTGAGCTCCCGGGGGGCAATCAGCCCCAGCATTTT. This translates into CSARVSLELPGGNQPQHF.

The table lists this clonotype with a few counts. V gene TRBV20-1 combines with J gene TRBJ2-1, with 8 bases that match TRBD2. This CDR3 spans 15 amino acids. Looked up from germline, CDR1 is DFQATT and CDR2 is SNEGSKA (reference sequence). Losses at the gene ends were 1 base for V and 8 bases for J; bases not matched to a gene: 10. The CDR3 coding sequence is TGCAGTGCTAGAGCCGGTCGCGGGGGGTTGGATGAGCAGTTCTTC. Amino acids: CSARAGRGGLDEQFF.

This clonotype has more than one count but fewer than ten. The chain combines TRBV11-1 with TRBJ2-3; 8 nucleotides agree with TRBD2. The V segment lost 7 bases and the J segment 2 bases; nucleotides outside the gene matches: 8. This CDR3 comprises 15 residues. The germline V gene has CDR1 SGHAT and CDR2 FQDESV (reference sequence). The CDR3 DNA is TGTGCCAGCACTGAGACTAGCGTTGCCACAGATACGCAGTATTTT. Translation: CASTETSVATDTQYF.

The chain's CDR3 is CSASHYGGSGIAFF. The CDR3, as DNA: TGCAGTGCTAGTCATTATGGGGGGTCTGGGATAGCTTTCTTT. The V and J genes are TRBV20-1 and TRBJ1-1, with TRBD1 as a possible D gene (5 bases). Germline V gene sequence: CDR1 DFQATT, CDR2 SNEGSKA (reference sequence). V was trimmed by 3 bases and J by 10 bases, leaving 21 bases between them. The CDR3 is made up of 14 amino acids.

The CDR3 sequence: CASNVDSTDTQYF. CDR3 nucleotides: TGTGCCAGCAATGTAGACAGCACAGATACGCAGTATTTT. This chain uses TRBV2 with TRBJ2-3; no firm D call. The germline V gene has CDR1 SNHLY and CDR2 FYNNEI. The CDR3 has 13 residues. V was trimmed by 7 bases and J by 0 bases, leaving 8 bases between them.

The DNA of the CDR3 is TGTGCCAGCACCGAAGGGCTAGCGGGAGGGGGGGAGCAGTTCTTC. It encodes CASTEGLAGGGEQFF. The chain combines TRBV6-1 with TRBJ2-1; 12 bases are shared with TRBD2. Germline V gives CDR1 MNHNS, CDR2 SASEGT. The CDR3 contains 15 residues. V lost 7 bases to trimming and J lost 10 bases; unmatched junction nucleotides: 11.

For the CDR3, the DNA is TGCAGCGTTGCCCCACAGCGTGGAACTGAAGCTTTCTTT. Translated, it gives CSVAPQRGTEAFF. The genes are TRBV29-1 and TRBJ1-1; D unresolved. The CDR3 contains 13 residues. The V gene lost 4 bases and the J gene lost 5 bases, with 14 bases spanning the gap. In germline, CDR1 is SQVTM, CDR2 ANQGSEA.

The gene calls are TRBV2 and TRBJ2-1; 8 positions match TRBD2. The CDR3 has 14 residues. CDR1 and CDR2 (germline): SNHLY, FYNNEI. The trim removed 7 bases at V and 7 bases at J, leaving 9 bases unmatched. The DNA of the CDR3 is TGTGCCAGCACGGGAGGGTATGTAGGAAATGAGCAGTTCTTC. It encodes CASTGGYVGNEQFF. Full variable domain (rest looked up from reference TRBV2 and TRBJ2-1): EPEVTQTPSHQVTQMGQEVILRCVPISNHLYFYWYRQILGQKVEFLVSFYNNEISEKSEIFDDQFSVERPDGSNFTLKIRSTKLEDSAMYFCASTGGYVGNEQFFGPGTRLTVL.

The genes are TRBV29-1 and TRBJ2-7; TRBD1 might be the D (7 bases). V lost 3 bases to trimming and J lost 6 bases, with 12 bases between them. Germline values: CDR1 SQVTM, CDR2 ANQGSEA. The CDR3 totals 12 residues. The chain's CDR3 is CSVDAGGGEQYF. The CDR3 coding sequence is TGCAGCGTTGACGCAGGGGGAGGCGAGCAGTACTTC.

The rearrangement joins TRBV28 to TRBJ1-5; D may be TRBD1 (6 bases). Germline V CDR1 and CDR2: MDHEN, SYDVKM. V was trimmed by 6 bases and J by 3 bases, leaving 15 bases between them. The CDR3 sequence is 15 residues long. CDR3 coding DNA: TGTGCCAGCAGGACCCATGGACAGATCAATCAGCCCCAGCATTTT. This gives the protein CASRTHGQINQPQHF. The full variable domain, rest sourced from reference TRBV28 and TRBJ1-5, is DVKVTQSSRYLVKRTGEKVFLECVQDMDHENMFWYRQDPGLGLRLIYFSYDVKMKEKGDIPEGYSVSREKKERFSLILESASTNQTSMYLCASRTHGQINQPQHFGDGTRLSIL.

This chain uses TRBV20-1 with TRBJ1-5; the D gene is possibly TRBD1 (6 bases). With 1 base removed from V and 9 bases from J, the gap between germline ends came to 13 bases. The CDR3 runs to 13 residues. Germline CDR1 and CDR2: DFQATT and SNEGSKA (reference sequence). This chain's CDR3 is CSARVRRGLPQHF. DNA of the CDR3: TGCAGTGCTAGAGTACGCCGGGGGCTGCCCCAGCATTTT.

The table lists this clonotype with many counts. The rearrangement links TRBV7-2 to TRBJ2-4; D is possibly TRBD2 (6 bases). The V end was cut by 0 bases, the J end by 5 bases, with 8 bases between. Germline V gene sequence: CDR1 SGHTA, CDR2 FQGNSA. This CDR3 is built from 14 residues. In DNA form, the CDR3 reads TGTGCCAGCAGCTTAGCGGGAGGCCAAAACATTCAGTACTTC. Its translation is CASSLAGGQNIQYF.

The V gene is TRBV15, the J gene TRBJ2-1, with D perhaps matching TRBD2 (5 bases). This CDR3 is 17 amino acids long. V was shortened by 1 base and J by 0 bases, with 13 bases between the two germline ends. CDR1 is LNHNV and CDR2 is YYDKDF in the germline V gene (reference sequence). CDR3 DNA sequence: TGTGCCACCAGCAGAGCTGCACTAGGTAGCTCCTACAATGAGCAGTTCTTC. Its translation is CATSRAALGSSYNEQFF.

This clonotype was detected a few times. The rearrangement uses TRBV29-1 and TRBJ2-5, with D unclear. Germline V CDR1 and CDR2: SQVTM, ANQGSEA. V lost 4 bases and J lost 4, with 7 bases in between. The CDR3 has 11 residues. The CDR3 is CSVVVRETQYF. DNA for the CDR3: TGCAGCGTTGTGGTTAGAGAGACCCAGTACTTC.

This clonotype was detected many times. V is TRBV20-1 and J is TRBJ2-3; tentatively, D is TRBD2 (6 bases). This CDR3 contains 14 residues. Germline values: CDR1 DFQATT, CDR2 SNEGSKA (reference sequence). V was pared by 3 bases and J by 0 bases, with 10 bases between. For the CDR3, the DNA is TGCAGTGCTAGTGGCGGGGCTAGCACAGATACGCAGTATTTT. Translated: CSASGGASTDTQYF.

This clonotype appeared many times. The CDR3 protein is CSVRDSGTDTQYF. The CDR3, as DNA: TGCAGCGTTAGAGATAGCGGGACCGATACGCAGTATTTT. V usage is TRBV29-1 and J usage is TRBJ2-3; 8 bases are a match to TRBD2. The CDR3 runs 13 residues. CDR1 and CDR2 from the germline V gene are SQVTM and ANQGSEA. Trimming removed 5 bases from V and 6 bases from J; junction bases left unmatched: 7.

Note on this clonotype: One end of the junction is discordant with germline, which a read error may explain. The chain joins TRBV10-3 to TRBJ2-2; 10 nucleotides align to TRBD2. Germline V lookup: CDR1 ENHRY, CDR2 SYGVKD. The CDR3 is made up of 18 amino acids. CDR3 coding DNA: TGTGTCATCAGTGAGACCCTAGCGGGAGAATGGAGCACCGGGGAGCTGTTTTTT. It translates to CVISETLAGEWSTGELFF.

The V and J genes are TRBV20-1 and TRBJ2-7; a possible D gene is TRBD1 (5 bases). V shed 2 bases and J shed 4 bases, with 6 bases lying between them. Germline CDR1 and CDR2: DFQATT and SNEGSKA (reference sequence). This CDR3 spans 11 amino acids. The CDR3, as DNA: TGCAGTGCTAGACGACAGTACGAGCAGTACTTC. Amino acid sequence: CSARRQYEQYF.

This clonotype was counted many times. The chain joins TRBV29-1 to TRBJ2-1, with TRBD2 matching 12 bases. Germline V gives CDR1 SQVTM, CDR2 ANQGSEA. CDR3 length equals 14 residues. The V and J ends lost 1 base and 10 bases, in that order; junction bases with no gene match: 5. The CDR3 region has the DNA TGCAGCGTTGAAGGACTAGCGGGAGCGAGAGAGCAGTTCTTC. This codes for CSVEGLAGAREQFF.

The chain has TRBV10-3 and TRBJ2-3, with 8 bases that match TRBD1. The trim removed 6 bases at V and 0 bases at J, leaving 5 bases unmatched. Germline CDR1 ENHRY, CDR2 SYGVKD. This CDR3 has 15 residues. The CDR3 DNA is TGTGCCATCAGGCGGGGACAGGACAGCACAGATACGCAGTATTTT. This sequence encodes CAIRRGQDSTDTQYF.

CDR3 loop: CASSFRGQGITGELFF. The CDR3 coding sequence is TGTGCCAGCAGTTTCCGAGGACAGGGGATCACCGGGGAGCTGTTTTTT. The chain recombines TRBV12-3 or TRBV12-4 with TRBJ2-2; 9 nucleotides line up with TRBD1. The V segment lost 3 bases and the J segment 4 bases; nucleotides outside the gene matches: 6. The length of the CDR3 is 16 residues.

V gene TRBV7-2 combines with J gene TRBJ1-6, with a weak D call TRBD1 (5 bases). CDR1 and CDR2 from the germline V gene are SGHTA and FQGNSA. The germline V and J ends were trimmed by 1 base and 7 bases, with 8 bases remaining between them. The CDR3 is 14 amino acids. The CDR3 DNA follows: TGTGCCAGCAGCTTAGGGGACGGGAATTCACCCCTCCACTTT. Amino acids: CASSLGDGNSPLHF. The complete variable domain, with remaining parts taken from reference TRBV7-2 and TRBJ1-6, reads GAGVSQSPSNKVTEKGKDVELRCDPISGHTALYWYRQSLGQGLEFLIYFQGNSAPDKSGLPSDRFSAERTGGSVSTLTIQRTQQEDSAVYLCASSLGDGNSPLHFGNGTRLTVT.

The V call is TRBV10-3, the J call TRBJ2-1; no reliable D call. The CDR3 consists of 15 residues. In germline, CDR1 is ENHRY, CDR2 SYGVKD. V dropped 0 bases and J dropped 2 bases, with 8 bases sitting between them. The CDR3 DNA is TGTGCCATCAGTGAGTCTCAGGTTCCCTACAATGAGCAGTTCTTC. Amino acids: CAISESQVPYNEQFF.

This clonotype showed up just a few times. The chain recombines TRBV6-6 with TRBJ2-5, with 8 bases identical to TRBD2. Germline values: CDR1 MNHNY, CDR2 SVGAGI (reference sequence). This CDR3 has 12 amino acids. CDR3 loop: CAGGGSGGEQYF. CDR3 DNA: TGTGCTGGGGGCGGGAGCGGGGGTGAGCAGTACTTC.

This rearrangement joins TRBV10-3 to TRBJ2-3, with D perhaps TRBD1 (5 bases). Per the germline V gene, CDR1 is ENHRY and CDR2 is SYGVKD. Between the trimmed V and J ends, which lost 2 bases and 4 bases, there was a span of 13 bases. The CDR3 loop spans 15 amino acids. The CDR3 nucleotides are TGTGCCATCAGTGAGGCGACAGACGGCTCAGATACGCAGTATTTT. Its protein product is CAISEATDGSDTQYF.

In its sample, this clonotype was seen many times. One junction end does not reproduce the germline sequence, and a read error may be involved. The rearrangement joins TRBV5-1 to TRBJ1-2; D unresolved. The CDR3 extends over 13 amino acids. Germline lookup yields CDR1 SGHRS and CDR2 YFSETQ. CDR3 sequence (DNA): TGTGCCAGCAGTCTAGACGGTAACTATGGCTACACCTTC. Amino acids: CASSLDGNYGYTF.